The 19 T cell receptor beta chains below come from one sample, sequenced in a study of response to subunit inactivated influenza vaccine. In TCRdb, the RT-PCR reads were re-called with MiXCR into one record per CDR3 protein. The sample lists hundreds of thousands of distinct CDR3 sequences, 15% to 18% occurring once. Sequences were derived from PBMCs from blood, sampled less than 13 days after vaccination. The receptor set was obtained from a man aged 50 to 60 who received an inactivated influenza vaccine.

This clonotype was found a few times. J is TRBJ1-6 and V is TRBV5-6; D possibly corresponds to TRBD1 (5 bases). The V gene lost 3 bases and the J gene lost 6 bases, with 16 bases spanning the gap. CDR1 and CDR2 (germline): SGHDT, YYEEEE. The CDR3 sequence is 16 residues long. This CDR3 is CASSSRQTGRNSPLHF. CDR3 in DNA: TGTGCCAGCAGCTCCCGGCAAACGGGGCGTAATTCACCCCTCCACTTT. The complete variable domain, with remaining parts taken from reference TRBV5-6 and TRBJ1-6, reads DAGVTQSPTHLIKTRGQQVTLRCSPKSGHDTVSWYQQALGQGPQFIFQYYEEEERQRGNFPDRFSGHQFPNYSSELNVNALLLGDSALYLCASSSRQTGRNSPLHFGNGTRLTVT.

This chain joins TRBV20-1 and TRBJ2-1; 10 nucleotides line up with TRBD2. Trimming took 3 bases from V and 7 from J; bases not matched to a gene: 6. The germline V gene encodes CDR1 DFQATT and CDR2 SNEGSKA (reference sequence). The length of the CDR3 is 14 residues. CDR3 in DNA: TGCAGTGCTAGTTGGCTAGCGGGAGTTAATGAGCAGTTCTTC. It codes for CSASWLAGVNEQFF.

The V and J genes are TRBV5-1 and TRBJ2-5; 14 nucleotides align to TRBD2. This CDR3 spans 17 amino acids. Germline lookup yields CDR1 SGHRS and CDR2 YFSETQ. The ends lost 3 bases at V and 0 bases at J; junction bases unmatched: 4. The CDR3 region has the DNA TGCGCCAGCAGCTCGACTAGCGGGAGGGAGTACCAAGAGACCCAGTACTTC. Protein product: CASSSTSGREYQETQYF.

This clonotype has just a few counts. The V and J genes are TRBV5-1 and TRBJ1-4; 7 nucleotides agree with TRBD1. Germline V gene lookup returns CDR1 SGHRS and CDR2 YFSETQ. The CDR3 runs to 15 residues. Losses at the gene ends were 4 bases for V and 8 bases for J; bases not matched to a gene: 11. As DNA, the CDR3 is TGCGCCAGCAGCCCGGGAGGGACAGTTGACGAAAAACTGTTTTTT. Encoded protein: CASSPGGTVDEKLFF.

This clonotype was seen repeatedly, ten times or more. The chain couples TRBV24-1 to TRBJ2-5; D could derive from TRBD1 or TRBD2 (5 bases each). Germline CDR1 is KGHDR and CDR2 is SFDVKD. The CDR3 spans 11 residues. Trimming removed 5 bases from V and 13 bases from J, with 13 bases in between. The DNA for the CDR3 is TGTGCCACCAGTGCCCCGGGACCCCTGTACTTC. Its protein is CATSAPGPLYF.

This clonotype has just a few counts. The CDR3, as DNA: TGTGCCAGCTCACGGACTAGGGAAGAGACCCAGTACTTC. Its protein is CASSRTREETQYF. J is TRBJ2-5 and V is TRBV18, with TRBD2 matching 7 bases. CDR3 length: 13 residues. V shed 4 bases, J shed 3 bases, and the junction held 2 bases outside the gene matches. Germline-derived CDR1 and CDR2 are KGHSH and LQKENI.

The rearrangement joins TRBV10-3 to TRBJ2-5; TRBD1 matches at 9 bases. CDR3 length: 15 amino acids. Per the germline V gene, CDR1 is ENHRY and CDR2 is SYGVKD. The V segment lost 6 bases and the J segment 4 bases; nucleotides outside the gene matches: 9. For the CDR3, the DNA is TGTGCCATCAGCTACTCCGGGACAGGGTTAGAGACCCAGTACTTC. It yields the protein CAISYSGTGLETQYF.

In its sample, this clonotype was seen many times. The chain links TRBV7-2 to TRBJ2-1, with 13 positions matching TRBD2. The ends lost 5 bases at V and 0 bases at J; junction bases unmatched: 4. The CDR3 runs 17 residues. In germline, CDR1 is SGHTA, CDR2 FQGNSA. Here the CDR3 DNA reads TGTGCCAGCAGCAAGCGGACTAGCGGGAGCTCCTACAATGAGCAGTTCTTC. It codes for CASSKRTSGSSYNEQFF.

V usage is TRBV20-1 and J usage is TRBJ1-5; D remains unclear. Germline assignment: CDR1 DFQATT and CDR2 SNEGSKA (reference sequence). The CDR3 has 12 amino acids. Trimming took 3 bases from V and 5 from J, leaving 8 bases between them. CDR3 region: CSASPSDQPQHF. The CDR3 coding sequence is TGCAGTGCTAGCCCCTCAGATCAGCCCCAGCATTTT.

This clonotype was recorded a few times. The chain links TRBV2 to TRBJ1-1; D perhaps matches TRBD1 (6 bases). The V and J ends lost 7 bases and 9 bases respectively, with 18 bases between them. The CDR3 has 13 residues. The germline CDR1 and CDR2 sequences are SNHLY and FYNNEI. CDR3 region: CASTEGGGRKAFF. The CDR3, as DNA: TGTGCCAGCACCGAGGGGGGGGGTCGGAAAGCTTTCTTT.

The sample holds a few counts of this clonotype. This CDR3 is CSARYRSYNEQFF. The DNA of the CDR3 is TGCAGTGCTAGGTACAGGTCCTACAATGAGCAGTTCTTC. This chain uses TRBV20-1 with TRBJ2-1; D is perhaps TRBD1 (5 bases). The germline V and J ends were trimmed by 3 bases and 1 base, with 7 bases remaining between them. Germline V CDR1 and CDR2: DFQATT, SNEGSKA (reference sequence). This CDR3 contains 13 residues.

As DNA, the CDR3 is TGTGCCAGCAGTTTAGCGGGTTTGGCAGATACGCAGTATTTT. Its protein product is CASSLAGLADTQYF. V is TRBV12-3 or TRBV12-4 and J is TRBJ2-3, with D unclear. V was trimmed by 0 bases and J by 4 bases, leaving 8 bases between them. The CDR3 totals 14 residues.

The rearrangement links TRBV24-1 to TRBJ2-1; perhaps TRBD1 as D (6 bases). The CDR3 loop spans 13 amino acids. Deletions cut 5 bases from V and 8 bases from J, with 12 bases between. Germline V gene lookup returns CDR1 KGHDR and CDR2 SFDVKD. For the CDR3, the DNA is TGTGCCACCAGTGGTACAGGGCCCGATGAGCAGTTCTTC. Translated: CATSGTGPDEQFF.

In this sample, this clonotype turned up a few times. The chain has TRBV20-1 and TRBJ2-7; TRBD1 matches 10 bases. Germline assignment: CDR1 DFQATT and CDR2 SNEGSKA (reference sequence). The CDR3 sequence is 16 residues long. The V and J ends lost 5 bases and 2 bases, in that order; junction bases with no gene match: 12. The CDR3 region has the DNA TGCAGTGCTTCCGGGACAGGGGTCCCTTATACCTACGAGCAGTACTTC. Residues: CSASGTGVPYTYEQYF.

This clonotype has a handful of counts. The gene calls are TRBV6-2 or TRBV6-3 and TRBJ2-6, with a tentative D call TRBD1 (5 bases). The germline CDR1 and CDR2 sequences are MNHEY and SVGEGT. This CDR3 spans 14 amino acids. Deletions cut 9 bases from V and 0 bases from J, with 9 bases between. In DNA form, the CDR3 reads TGTGCCAGTAGACAGACCTCTGGGGCCAACGTCCTGACTTTC. It specifies CASRQTSGANVLTF.

This clonotype was seen more than once but under ten times. The chain recombines TRBV11-2 with TRBJ1-2; D is perhaps TRBD1 (6 bases). This CDR3 is 13 amino acids long. Looked up from germline, CDR1 is SGHAT and CDR2 is FQNNGV. The V gene lost 5 bases and the J gene lost 8 bases, with 15 bases spanning the gap. CDR3 sequence reads: CASSPPGTTGYTF. DNA for the CDR3: TGTGCCAGCAGCCCCCCCGGGACAACAGGCTACACCTTC.

This chain uses TRBV10-3 with TRBJ2-5, with D maybe TRBD2 (6 bases). The CDR3 runs 14 residues. V lost 10 bases, J lost 1 base, and 16 bases lay in between. Germline assignment: CDR1 ENHRY and CDR2 SYGVKD. CDR3 coding DNA: TGTGCCACCCGGGACTTAGAAACCCAAGAGACCCAGTACTTC. As protein: CATRDLETQETQYF.

This clonotype appeared a few times. This chain connects TRBV28 to TRBJ2-7; the D is unclear. Trimming took off 5 bases at V and 1 base at J, with 6 bases between the two ends. The CDR3 runs to 12 residues. Germline V gives CDR1 MDHEN, CDR2 SYDVKM. The CDR3 coding sequence is TGTGCCAGCAGTCACACTTCCTACGAGCAGTACTTC. It codes for CASSHTSYEQYF.

J is TRBJ2-7 and V is TRBV7-9; D is possibly TRBD1 (6 bases). CDR1 and CDR2 from the germline V gene are SEHNR and FQNEAQ (reference sequence). This CDR3 comprises 14 residues. Trimming left V 4 bases short and J 3 bases short, with 13 bases between. DNA of the CDR3: TGTGCCAGCAGCTCGTCGGGACAATTCTACGAGCAGTACTTC. Amino acids: CASSSSGQFYEQYF.